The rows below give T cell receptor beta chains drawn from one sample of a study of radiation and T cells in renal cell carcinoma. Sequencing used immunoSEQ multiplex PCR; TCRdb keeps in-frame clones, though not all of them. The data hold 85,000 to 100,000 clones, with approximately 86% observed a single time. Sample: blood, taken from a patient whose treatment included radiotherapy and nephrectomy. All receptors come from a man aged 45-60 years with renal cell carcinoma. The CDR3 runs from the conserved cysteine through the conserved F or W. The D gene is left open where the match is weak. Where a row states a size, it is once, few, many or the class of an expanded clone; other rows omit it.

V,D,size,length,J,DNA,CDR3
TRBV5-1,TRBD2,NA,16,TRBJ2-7,TGCGCCAGCAGCTTGGCACTAGCGGGGGGAGCGTACGAGCAGTACTTC,CASSLALAGGAYEQYF
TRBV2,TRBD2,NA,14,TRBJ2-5,TGTGCCAGCAAGCCTAGCGGGCCCCAAGAGACCCAGTACTTC,CASKPSGPQETQYF
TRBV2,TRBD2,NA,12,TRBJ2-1,TGTGCCAGCAGAGGACTAGCGGGACTACAGTTCTTC,CASRGLAGLQFF
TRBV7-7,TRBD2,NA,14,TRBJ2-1,TGTGCTAGCAGCTTAGGCGGACTAGGAAATGAGCAGTTCTTC,CASSLGGLGNEQFF
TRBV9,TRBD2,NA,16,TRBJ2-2,TGTGCCAGCAGCGCAGATGGGGACTACTACACCGGGGAGCTGTTTTTT,CASSADGDYYTGELFF
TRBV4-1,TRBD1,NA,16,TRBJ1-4,TGCGCCAGCAGCCAAGTACGGGACAGTTCCGTTTCAAAACTGTTTTTT,CASSQVRDSSVSKLFF
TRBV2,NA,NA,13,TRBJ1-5,TGTGCCAGCAGCCGGGAGGGTAATCAGCCCCAGCATTTT,CASSREGNQPQHF
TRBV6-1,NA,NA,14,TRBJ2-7,TGTGCCAGCAGTGAAGCGGGACTCTCCTACGAGCAGTACTTC,CASSEAGLSYEQYF
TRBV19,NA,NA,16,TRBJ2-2,TGTGCCAGTAGATCAAGGACCCGAGGAAACACCGGGGAGCTGTTTTTT,CASRSRTRGNTGELFF
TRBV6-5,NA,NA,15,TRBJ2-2,TGTGCCAGCAGTTACTCGACTGGGACCACCGGGGAGCTGTTTTTT,CASSYSTGTTGELFF
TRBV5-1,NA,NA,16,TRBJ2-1,TGCGCCAGCAGGGTGAATTCTGACTCGCATTACAATGAGCAGTTCTTC,CASRVNSDSHYNEQFF
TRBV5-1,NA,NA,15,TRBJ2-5,TGCGCCAGCAGCTTGGGGGACTTCGGTCCGGAGACCCAGTACTTC,CASSLGDFGPETQYF
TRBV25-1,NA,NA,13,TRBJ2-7,TGTGCCAGCAGTGAATGCGTGGGGTGCGAGCAGTACTTC,CASSECVGCEQYF
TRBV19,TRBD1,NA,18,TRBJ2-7,TGTGCCAGTAGTGCCAGACCTCTGGGACAGCAAGTAACTTACGAGCAGTACTTC,CASSARPLGQQVTYEQYF
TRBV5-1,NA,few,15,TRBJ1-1,TGCGCCAGCAGCTTGGGGTGGGGCGAGAACACTGAAGCTTTCTTT,CASSLGWGENTEAFF
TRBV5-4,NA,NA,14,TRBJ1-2,TGTGCCAGCAGCTTGCAGGGCCCCAACTATGGCTACACCTTC,CASSLQGPNYGYTF
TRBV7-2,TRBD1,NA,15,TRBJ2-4,TGTGCCAGCAGCTTTCCCGGGACAGGGGGGAACATTCAGTACTTC,CASSFPGTGGNIQYF
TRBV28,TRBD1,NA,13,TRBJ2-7,TGTGCCAGCAGGGGACAGGGGGCCTACGAGCAGTACTTC,CASRGQGAYEQYF
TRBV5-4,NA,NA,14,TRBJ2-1,TGTGCCAGCAGCTCGGACAGATTCTACAATGAGCAGTTCTTC,CASSSDRFYNEQFF
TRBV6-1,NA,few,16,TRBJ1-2,TGTGCCAGCAGTGAAAGAGCGGGGCCTGGAAACTATGGCTACACCTTC,CASSERAGPGNYGYTF
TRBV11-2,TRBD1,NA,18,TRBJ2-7,TGTGCCAGCAGCCCCATTAGTAGGAGGACAGGACAAACCTACGAGCAGTACTTC,CASSPISRRTGQTYEQYF
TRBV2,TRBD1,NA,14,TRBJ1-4,TGTGCCAGCAGTACTGACAGGGGGCAAGAAAAACTGTTTTTT,CASSTDRGQEKLFF
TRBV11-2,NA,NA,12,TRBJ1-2,TGTGCCAGCAGCTCATGGAACTATGGCTACACCTTC,CASSSWNYGYTF
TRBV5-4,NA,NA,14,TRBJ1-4,TGTGCCAGCAGCCCAGGACAGACTAATGAAAAACTGTTTTTT,CASSPGQTNEKLFF
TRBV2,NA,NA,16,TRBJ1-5,TGTGCCAGCAGTGAACAGGAGGTGAGGGGCAATCAGCCCCAGCATTTT,CASSEQEVRGNQPQHF
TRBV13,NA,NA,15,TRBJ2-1,TGTGCCAGCAGCTTAGAAACTAAGGGTTACAATGAGCAGTTCTTC,CASSLETKGYNEQFF
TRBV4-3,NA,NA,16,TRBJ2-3,TGCGCCAGCAGCCAAGCGGTTTCTAGATCTGGCGATACGCAGTATTTT,CASSQAVSRSGDTQYF
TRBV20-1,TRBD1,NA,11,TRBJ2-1,TGCAGTGCTTGGGACAGGGTGGAGCAGTTCTTC,CSAWDRVEQFF
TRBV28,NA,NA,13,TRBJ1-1,TGTGCCACCGGGAAGGCGGGTGGAACTGAAGCTTTCTTT,CATGKAGGTEAFF
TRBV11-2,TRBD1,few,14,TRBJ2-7,TGTGCCAGCAGCCAGGCGACAGGGCGCTACGAGCAGTACTTC,CASSQATGRYEQYF
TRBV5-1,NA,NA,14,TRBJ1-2,TGCGCCAGCAGCCCAGGACGACAGGAGTATGGCTACACCTTC,CASSPGRQEYGYTF
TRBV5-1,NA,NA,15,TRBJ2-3,TGCGCCAGCAGCTTGATGTCAGGAGGGACAGATACGCAGTATTTT,CASSLMSGGTDTQYF
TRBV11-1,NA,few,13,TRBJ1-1,TGTGCCAGCAGCTCTTACAGGGCTCCTGAAGCTTTCTTT,CASSSYRAPEAFF
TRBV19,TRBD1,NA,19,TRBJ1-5,TGTGCCAGTAGTTCAACCGGGACAGGGGCGACCTATAGCAATCAGCCCCAGCATTTT,CASSSTGTGATYSNQPQHF
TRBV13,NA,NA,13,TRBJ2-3,TGTGCCAGCAGCTTAGGCCTGGCAGATACGCAGTATTTT,CASSLGLADTQYF
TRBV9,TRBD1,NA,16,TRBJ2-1,TGTGCCAGCAGCGTGGGAACAGGGGGACACTACAATGAGCAGTTCTTC,CASSVGTGGHYNEQFF
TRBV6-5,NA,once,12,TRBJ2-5,TGTGCCAGCAGCCCCTCAGAAGAGACCCAGTACTTC,CASSPSEETQYF
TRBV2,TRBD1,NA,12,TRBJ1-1,TGTGCCAGCAGTCGGGACAGCCCTGAAGCTTTCTTT,CASSRDSPEAFF